Listed below are T cell receptor beta chains from one sample, sequenced in a study of CD8 T cells in Susac syndrome. TCRdb reanalysed the immunoSEQ multiplex PCR reads using MiXCR and keeps one entry per CDR3 protein. In the table there are fewer than 350,000 distinct CDR3 sequences, approximately 85% of which are singletons. Material: CD8+ T cells from PBMCs. These TCRs come from a human donor with multiple sclerosis. Both conserved end residues are part of each CDR3. The order of the fields is CDR3 DNA, CDR3 protein, clone size, V gene, J gene, D gene. A D gene is named only where the DNA matches it firmly. Only some rows state a clone size, as once, few, many or a class for expanded clones.

CDR3 DNA: TGTGCCAGCAGCCCCCCTGAGCGGTCCAAAGAGACCCAGTACTTC; CDR3 protein: CASSPPERSKETQYF; clone size: -; V gene: TRBV28; J gene: TRBJ2-5; D gene: -
CDR3 DNA: TGCGCCAGCAGGAAAGGGACAGGGGGCTTTGAAAAACTGTTTTTT; CDR3 protein: CASRKGTGGFEKLFF; clone size: once; V gene: TRBV4-3; J gene: TRBJ1-4; D gene: TRBD1
CDR3 DNA: TGTGCCAGCAGCGGCGGACAGGGCCCCAATCAGCCCCAGCATTTT; CDR3 protein: CASSGGQGPNQPQHF; clone size: -; V gene: TRBV9; J gene: TRBJ1-5; D gene: TRBD1
CDR3 DNA: TGTGCCAGCAGCTTAGACGTCTACAATGAGCAGTTCTTC; CDR3 protein: CASSLDVYNEQFF; clone size: -; V gene: TRBV7-6; J gene: TRBJ2-1; D gene: -
CDR3 DNA: TGTGCCAGCAGCCTACTAGCGGGAGAGGGAGATACGCAGTATTTT; CDR3 protein: CASSLLAGEGDTQYF; clone size: -; V gene: TRBV7-9; J gene: TRBJ2-3; D gene: TRBD2
CDR3 DNA: TGTGCCAGCAGGCGGATATTTGGCGGGATGAGGAAAGATACGCAGTATTTT; CDR3 protein: CASRRIFGGMRKDTQYF; clone size: -; V gene: TRBV6-1; J gene: TRBJ2-3; D gene: -
CDR3 DNA: TGTGCCACCGGACAGCGGGACTACAATGAGCAGTTCTTC; CDR3 protein: CATGQRDYNEQFF; clone size: -; V gene: TRBV15; J gene: TRBJ2-1; D gene: -
CDR3 DNA: TGTGCCAGTTACAGGGGGGACCAAGAGACCCAGTACTTC; CDR3 protein: CASYRGDQETQYF; clone size: -; V gene: TRBV7-9; J gene: TRBJ2-5; D gene: TRBD1
CDR3 DNA: TGTGCCAGCAGTTTGACAGGGGATACCACTGAAGCTTTCTTT; CDR3 protein: CASSLTGDTTEAFF; clone size: -; V gene: TRBV12-3/TRBV12-4; J gene: TRBJ1-1; D gene: TRBD1
CDR3 DNA: TGTGCCAGCAGTCCGACGGTCGGGTTTTATGGCTACACCTTC; CDR3 protein: CASSPTVGFYGYTF; clone size: -; V gene: TRBV27; J gene: TRBJ1-2; D gene: -
CDR3 DNA: TGTGCCAGCAGCCTAGGGGAGTGGGCCTGGCATCAGCCCCAGCATTTT; CDR3 protein: CASSLGEWAWHQPQHF; clone size: once; V gene: TRBV9; J gene: TRBJ1-5; D gene: -